A selection of T cell receptor beta chains follows, all from one sample in a study of cytomegalovirus exposure and HLA in healthy donors. Sequenced by immunoSEQ multiplex PCR; TCRdb stores in-frame clones only, minus some. The data contain about 140,000 clones, over 60% of them singletons. Sequenced sample: PBMCs. These receptors were taken from a man aged 40-55 years in good health and CMV-seronegative. The CDR3 runs from the conserved cysteine through the conserved F or W. The order of the fields is J gene, clone size, V gene, D gene, CDR3 length, CDR3 protein, CDR3 DNA. A D gene is named only where the DNA matches it firmly. Clone size is given for some rows only: seen once, a few or many times, or a class if the clone is expanded.

J: TRBJ2-5; size: NA; V: TRBV5-1; D: TRBD1; length: 14; CDR3: CASSTGTGQETQYF; DNA: TGCGCCAGCAGCACCGGGACAGGGCAAGAGACCCAGTACTTC
J: TRBJ1-5; size: NA; V: TRBV5-1; D: NA; length: 15; CDR3: CASSPDSTSNQPQHF; DNA: TGCGCCAGCAGCCCGGACTCAACTAGCAATCAGCCCCAGCATTTT
J: TRBJ2-7; size: NA; V: TRBV11-2; D: NA; length: 14; CDR3: CASSLNRAAYEQYF; DNA: TGTGCCAGCAGCTTAAACAGGGCCGCCTACGAGCAGTACTTC
J: TRBJ2-7; size: NA; V: TRBV7-2; D: TRBD2; length: 12; CDR3: CASSGSGYEQYF; DNA: TGTGCCAGTAGCGGGAGCGGCTACGAGCAGTACTTC
J: TRBJ2-7; size: NA; V: TRBV9; D: TRBD1; length: 15; CDR3: CASSPRRDRGWGQYF; DNA: TGTGCCAGCAGCCCTAGACGGGACAGGGGCTGGGGGCAGTACTTC
J: TRBJ1-6; size: few; V: TRBV4-3; D: NA; length: 16; CDR3: CASSQDLSRNNSPLHF; DNA: TGCGCCAGCAGCCAAGATCTGAGCAGGAATAATTCACCCCTCCACTTT
J: TRBJ1-1; size: once; V: TRBV10-3; D: NA; length: 18; CDR3: CAISESHPGPELNTEAFF; DNA: TGTGCCATCAGTGAGTCCCACCCGGGTCCCGAGTTGAACACTGAAGCTTTCTTT
J: TRBJ2-3; size: NA; V: TRBV6-1; D: TRBD2; length: 17; CDR3: CASSEALPRGGGYTQYF; DNA: TGTGCCAGCAGTGAAGCGCTGCCGCGGGGGGGCGGGTATACGCAGTATTTT
J: TRBJ2-5; size: NA; V: TRBV19; D: NA; length: 13; CDR3: CASSIVGGETQYF; DNA: TGTGCCAGTAGTATAGTCGGGGGAGAGACCCAGTACTTC
J: TRBJ2-2; size: NA; V: TRBV2; D: NA; length: 15; CDR3: CASRDTDRNTGELFF; DNA: TGTGCCAGCAGGGACACCGACAGGAACACCGGGGAGCTGTTTTTT
J: TRBJ1-1; size: NA; V: TRBV5-1; D: TRBD1; length: 16; CDR3: CASSLAGGALNTEAFF; DNA: TGCGCCAGCAGCTTGGCAGGGGGAGCCCTGAACACTGAAGCTTTCTTT
J: TRBJ1-1; size: NA; V: TRBV27; D: TRBD1; length: 14; CDR3: CASSPLQGGTEAFF; DNA: TGTGCCAGCAGTCCCCTGCAGGGGGGCACTGAAGCTTTCTTT
J: TRBJ2-7; size: NA; V: TRBV5-6; D: TRBD2; length: 14; CDR3: CASSLTSGSLEQYF; DNA: TGTGCCAGCAGCTTGACTAGCGGGAGCCTCGAGCAGTACTTC
J: TRBJ2-5; size: NA; V: TRBV10-3; D: TRBD2; length: 15; CDR3: CAIGGGAGGQETQYF; DNA: TGTGCCATCGGGGGGGGAGCGGGAGGACAAGAGACCCAGTACTTC
J: TRBJ2-7; size: NA; V: TRBV5-6; D: TRBD1; length: 14; CDR3: CASKGGLSSYEQYF; DNA: TGTGCCAGCAAAGGGGGCCTCAGCTCCTACGAGCAGTACTTC
J: TRBJ1-1; size: NA; V: TRBV9; D: NA; length: 15; CDR3: CASSPRSKANTEAFF; DNA: TGTGCCAGCAGCCCCCGGAGTAAGGCAAACACTGAAGCTTTCTTT
J: TRBJ2-5; size: once; V: TRBV25-1; D: NA; length: 14; CDR3: CASAQLSGQETQYF; DNA: TGTGCCAGTGCCCAGCTATCCGGGCAAGAGACCCAGTACTTC
J: TRBJ2-3; size: few; V: TRBV18; D: TRBD2; length: 18; CDR3: CASSPKFSGTSGTDTQYF; DNA: TGTGCCAGCTCACCAAAATTTTCCGGGACTAGCGGCACAGATACGCAGTATTTT
J: TRBJ2-6; size: NA; V: TRBV6-1; D: TRBD2; length: 17; CDR3: CASSDQSGSPGANVLTF; DNA: TGTGCCAGCAGTGATCAAAGCGGGAGTCCAGGGGCCAACGTCCTGACTTTC
J: TRBJ2-7; size: few; V: TRBV15; D: TRBD2; length: 15; CDR3: CATSRGASGVYEQYF; DNA: TGTGCCACCAGCAGAGGTGCAAGCGGGGTCTACGAGCAGTACTTC
J: TRBJ2-7; size: NA; V: TRBV12-5; D: TRBD1; length: 17; CDR3: CASGLTTGGTPHGEQYF; DNA: TGTGCTAGTGGTTTGACTACAGGGGGAACCCCCCATGGGGAGCAGTACTTC
J: TRBJ2-7; size: NA; V: TRBV2; D: TRBD1; length: 13; CDR3: CASRGQGAAEQYF; DNA: TGTGCCAGCAGGGGACAGGGGGCGGCCGAGCAGTACTTC
J: TRBJ1-1; size: NA; V: TRBV28; D: NA; length: 12; CDR3: CASSFLITEAFF; DNA: TGTGCCAGCAGTTTCCTTATCACTGAAGCTTTCTTT
J: TRBJ1-1; size: NA; V: TRBV10-3; D: NA; length: 16; CDR3: CAISEFQQPMNTEAFF; DNA: TGTGCCATCAGTGAGTTCCAACAGCCCATGAACACTGAAGCTTTCTTT
J: TRBJ1-5; size: NA; V: TRBV30; D: TRBD1; length: 14; CDR3: CAWSLQGGNQPQHF; DNA: TGTGCCTGGAGCTTACAGGGGGGAAATCAGCCCCAGCATTTT
J: TRBJ2-4; size: few; V: TRBV6-5; D: TRBD1; length: 16; CDR3: CASSYTQQGAVYIQYF; DNA: TGTGCCAGCAGTTACACCCAACAGGGGGCCGTCTACATTCAGTACTTC
J: TRBJ2-7; size: NA; V: TRBV6-1; D: TRBD2; length: 13; CDR3: CASRGSGGYEQYF; DNA: TGTGCCAGCAGGGGTAGCGGGGGCTACGAGCAGTACTTC
J: TRBJ2-7; size: NA; V: TRBV13; D: TRBD1; length: 14; CDR3: CASSLQGARYEQYF; DNA: TGTGCCAGCAGCTTACAGGGGGCAAGGTACGAGCAGTACTTC
J: TRBJ2-5; size: NA; V: TRBV7-9; D: NA; length: 13; CDR3: CASSAGLQETQYF; DNA: TGTGCCAGCAGCGCGGGACTTCAAGAGACCCAGTACTTC
J: TRBJ2-7; size: NA; V: TRBV12-2; D: NA; length: 14; CDR3: CASRLDRGSNEQYF; DNA: TGTGCAAGTCGCTTGGACAGGGGGAGCAACGAGCAGTACTTC
J: TRBJ1-1; size: NA; V: TRBV9; D: NA; length: 13; CDR3: CASSVHRNTEAFF; DNA: TGTGCCAGCAGCGTCCACAGGAACACTGAAGCTTTCTTT
J: TRBJ1-1; size: NA; V: TRBV5-1; D: NA; length: 14; CDR3: CASSLGAGSTEAFF; DNA: TGCGCCAGCAGCTTGGGTGCAGGGTCCACTGAAGCTTTCTTT
J: TRBJ2-4; size: NA; V: TRBV28; D: TRBD1; length: 15; CDR3: CASSLSTGGKNIQYF; DNA: TGTGCCAGCAGTTTATCGACAGGGGGGAAAAACATTCAGTACTTC
J: TRBJ2-7; size: NA; V: TRBV28; D: TRBD2; length: 15; CDR3: CASSDRTSGRHEQYF; DNA: TGTGCCAGCAGCGATCGGACTAGCGGGAGGCACGAGCAGTACTTC
J: TRBJ2-7; size: few; V: TRBV4-2; D: TRBD1; length: 15; CDR3: CASSQWGRGNWEQYF; DNA: TGTGCCAGCAGCCAATGGGGCAGGGGGAATTGGGAGCAGTACTTC
J: TRBJ2-1; size: NA; V: TRBV7-8; D: TRBD1; length: 15; CDR3: CASSPWAQGENEQFF; DNA: TGTGCCAGCAGCCCATGGGCACAGGGGGAAAATGAGCAGTTCTTC
J: TRBJ2-5; size: few; V: TRBV5-1; D: TRBD2; length: 15; CDR3: CASSSQGLASETQYF; DNA: TGCGCCAGCAGCTCCCAGGGACTAGCGTCGGAGACCCAGTACTTC
J: TRBJ2-5; size: few; V: TRBV19; D: NA; length: 14; CDR3: CASSIMGAGETQYF; DNA: TGTGCCAGTAGTATTATGGGGGCAGGGGAGACCCAGTACTTC
J: TRBJ2-6; size: NA; V: TRBV9; D: NA; length: 16; CDR3: CASSGGVLSGANVLTF; DNA: TGTGCCAGCAGCGGGGGGGTCCTCTCTGGGGCCAACGTCCTGACTTTC
J: TRBJ2-1; size: NA; V: TRBV6-1; D: TRBD2; length: 16; CDR3: CASSEVLLAGGHEQFF; DNA: TGTGCCAGCAGTGAAGTACTACTAGCGGGGGGTCATGAGCAGTTCTTC
J: TRBJ2-5; size: NA; V: TRBV2; D: TRBD2; length: 16; CDR3: CASKKSSGGYQETQYF; DNA: TGTGCCAGCAAGAAATCTAGCGGGGGTTATCAAGAGACCCAGTACTTC
J: TRBJ2-2; size: NA; V: TRBV7-9; D: NA; length: 16; CDR3: CASSPKARQRIGELFF; DNA: TGTGCCAGCAGTCCTAAGGCGCGGCAACGTATCGGGGAGCTGTTTTTT
J: TRBJ2-7; size: few; V: TRBV6-6; D: TRBD2; length: 15; CDR3: CASSPRAGGQGEQYF; DNA: TGTGCCAGCAGTCCCCGCGCGGGGGGGCAAGGCGAGCAGTACTTC
J: TRBJ2-7; size: once; V: TRBV2; D: NA; length: 13; CDR3: CASSPIGGYEQYF; DNA: TGTGCCAGCAGCCCGATCGGGGGTTACGAGCAGTACTTC
J: TRBJ1-3; size: few; V: TRBV10-3; D: NA; length: 14; CDR3: CAITQGFSGNTIYF; DNA: TGTGCCATCACTCAGGGGTTCTCTGGAAACACCATATATTTT
J: TRBJ2-5; size: NA; V: TRBV2; D: NA; length: 15; CDR3: CASSEGGGRLETQYF; DNA: TGTGCCAGCAGTGAGGGGGGGGGCCGGCTTGAGACCCAGTACTTC
J: TRBJ1-3; size: NA; V: TRBV7-9; D: NA; length: 14; CDR3: CASRPLPGGNTIYF; DNA: TGTGCCAGCAGACCATTACCAGGAGGAAACACCATATATTTT